This entry lists 14 T cell receptor beta chains sequenced from one sample in a study of blood T cells in healthy people across ages. It was with a sample-barcoded 5' primer and a J-beta primer mix that a second PCR of roughly 7 to 11 cycles was run. TCRdb fed the 5' RACE reads into MiXCR, producing one record per CDR3 protein. The sample includes 850,000 to 1,100,000 distinct CDR3 sequences, around two fifths of them seen just once. Sequencing was carried out using blood. The receptors stem from a man aged 18 to 30 in good health.

The table lists this clonotype with a few counts. The chain carries TRBV7-9 and TRBJ1-1, with 7 bases lining up with TRBD1. The ends lost 7 bases at V and 8 bases at J; junction bases unmatched: 7. The CDR3 extends over 12 amino acids. Germline lookup yields CDR1 SEHNR and CDR2 FQNEAQ (reference sequence). CDR3 residues: CASTQEDREAFF. In DNA form, the CDR3 reads TGTGCCAGCACCCAGGAGGACAGGGAAGCTTTCTTT.

The chain has TRBV12-3 or TRBV12-4 and TRBJ1-6; 10 bases are a match to TRBD1. Germline trimming cut 4 bases from V and 7 bases from J; bases unmatched to any gene: 7. This CDR3 contains 16 residues. This CDR3 reads CASSSGDRGGNSPLHF. CDR3 DNA sequence: TGTGCCAGCAGTTCCGGGGACAGGGGAGGGAATTCACCCCTCCACTTT.

The CDR3 region is CASSYTIRGAAFF. In DNA form, the CDR3 reads TGTGCCAGCAGCTACACTATCAGGGGGGCAGCTTTCTTT. V usage is TRBV7-2 and J usage is TRBJ1-1; 7 nucleotides align to TRBD1. Trimming at V came to 4 bases and at J to 10 bases, leaving 9 bases not matched to a gene. Germline CDR1 and CDR2: SGHTA and FQGNSA. The length of the CDR3 is 13 residues.

This chain joins TRBV30 and TRBJ2-7; D not resolved. V was shortened by 0 bases and J by 0 bases, with 6 bases between the two germline ends. The germline V gene encodes CDR1 GTSNPN and CDR2 SVGIG (reference sequence). The CDR3 has 13 amino acids. CDR3 DNA sequence: TGTGCCTGGAGTGTCGACGGCTCCTACGAGCAGTACTTC. Translated, it gives CAWSVDGSYEQYF.

Written as DNA, the CDR3 is TGTGCCAGCAGCTTAGCGGCAGGGTTGCCTGAAGCTTTCTTT. It codes for CASSLAAGLPEAFF. The rearrangement joins TRBV7-9 to TRBJ1-1; a weak D match, TRBD1 (5 bases). The V gene's germline CDR1 is SEHNR and CDR2 FQNEAQ (reference sequence). The length of the CDR3 is 14 residues. V was pared by 0 bases and J by 6 bases, with 11 bases between. Supplemented by reference TRBV7-9 and TRBJ1-1, the full variable domain reads DTGVSQNPRHKITKRGQNVTFRCDPISEHNRLYWYRQTLGQGPEFLTYFQNEAQLEKSRLLSDRFSAERPKGSFSTLEIQRTEQGDSAMYLCASSLAAGLPEAFFGQGTRLTVV.

The chain uses TRBV9 and TRBJ1-1; D may be TRBD1 (6 bases). Trimming stripped 4 bases from V and 4 bases from J, with 11 bases between. The CDR3 is made up of 13 amino acids. Germline CDR1 SGDLS, CDR2 YYNGEE. The CDR3 DNA reads as TGTGCCAGCAGCATGGAGGGGGTCACTGAAGCTTTCTTT. Its translation: CASSMEGVTEAFF.

The chain has TRBV12-3 or TRBV12-4 and TRBJ2-5; tentative D call: TRBD1 (5 bases). The J call may be mistaken, given a closer DNA end match to TRBJ2-7. The CDR3 covers 12 residues. The CDR3 DNA sequence: TGTGCCAGCAGGAACCAGGGCTACGAGCAGTACTTC. Amino acid sequence: CASRNQGYEQYF.

The CDR3 DNA sequence: TGCGCCAGCAGCCAAGGTTTGGGGCACGGCTACACCTTC. Protein product: CASSQGLGHGYTF. V usage is TRBV4-3 and J usage is TRBJ1-2; a possible D gene is TRBD1 (5 bases). V was shortened by 1 base and J by 8 bases, with 11 bases between the two germline ends. CDR1 is LGHNA, CDR2 YSLEER, per germline. The CDR3 has 13 residues.

The rearrangement uses TRBV5-1 and TRBJ1-3, with D unclear. The length of the CDR3 is 14 residues. In germline, CDR1 is SGHRS, CDR2 YFSETQ. The V end was cut by 0 bases, the J end by 3 bases, with 7 bases between. For the CDR3, the DNA is TGCGCCAGCAGCTTGGAAGGAAATGGAAACACCATATATTTT. Its translation: CASSLEGNGNTIYF.

This clonotype was detected a few times. The genes are TRBV7-2 and TRBJ1-2; D call uncertain. V lost 1 base to trimming and J lost 1 base, with 10 bases between them. The V gene's germline CDR1 is SGHTA and CDR2 FQGNSA. The CDR3 covers 15 residues. This CDR3 is CASSLEAALNYGYTF. Written as DNA, the CDR3 is TGTGCCAGCAGCTTAGAGGCGGCGCTTAACTATGGCTACACCTTC.

The chain joins TRBV11-2 to TRBJ2-5, with D unclear. The V gene lost 1 base and the J gene lost 2 bases, with 14 bases spanning the gap. The CDR3 is 16 amino acids. Germline CDR1 SGHAT, CDR2 FQNNGV. This CDR3 reads CASSLVQSKIQETQYF. In DNA, the CDR3 is TGTGCCAGCAGCTTAGTCCAATCAAAAATTCAAGAGACCCAGTACTTC.

The chain carries TRBV19 and TRBJ2-1, with a tentative D call TRBD1 (6 bases). The CDR3 contains 14 residues. The V end was cut by 8 bases, the J end by 2 bases, with 13 bases between. Germline-derived CDR1 and CDR2 are LNHDA and SQIVND (reference sequence). Here the CDR3 DNA reads TGTGCCAGTTCGAAAGGGGGTGCCTACAATGAGCAGTTCTTC. This sequence encodes CASSKGGAYNEQFF. The full variable domain, rest sourced from reference TRBV19 and TRBJ2-1, is DGGITQSPKYLFRKEGQNVTLSCEQNLNHDAMYWYRQDPGQGLRLIYYSQIVNDFQKGDIAEGYSVSREKKESFPLTVTSAQKNPTAFYLCASSKGGAYNEQFFGPGTRLTVL.

The chain joins TRBV4-3 to TRBJ2-5; the D is unclear. The CDR3 consists of 13 residues. V was cut by 1 base and J by 11 bases, with 14 bases left in between. The germline gives CDR1 LGHNA, CDR2 YSLEER. The DNA for the CDR3 is TGCGCCAGCAGCCAAGTAGGATACAATGAGCAGTACTTC. It yields the protein CASSQVGYNEQYF.

A note on this clonotype: A much larger clone sits a single nucleotide away, making a read error possible. CDR3 DNA: TGTGCCAGCAGCGGACAGTCATTTTATGGCCACACCTTC. Translation: CASSGQSFYGHTF. The chain carries TRBV7-3 and TRBJ1-2; TRBD1 might be the D (6 bases). Germline lookup yields CDR1 SGHTA and CDR2 FQGTGA. This CDR3 comprises 13 residues.